This passage covers 17 T cell receptor beta chains from one sample sequenced in a study of regulatory T cells in long-lasting Graves disease. Time point: persistent/refractory GD, antithyroid drugs over 5 years with positive TRAb. The TCR library was prepared using RNA isolated from PBMCs. For TCR beta, libraries came from iRepertoire HTBI primers and Arm-PCR of CDR3 regions. MiXCR was run by TCRdb on the multiplex PCR reads, yielding one entry per CDR3 protein. The sample contains around 460,000 distinct CDR3 sequences, 22% of which appear only once. The source material was peripheral blood mononuclear cells (PBMCs), sampled when the disease was refractory, from a patient treated with antithyroid drugs. The receptors stem from a female donor with Graves disease.

For this clonotype: Given a much more abundant clone one base away, this may be a read error. This chain joins TRBV7-2 and TRBJ1-2, with D unclear. Germline CDR1 reads SGHTA; CDR2 reads FQGNSA. This CDR3 is 13 amino acids long. The CDR3 is CASSFPTNHGYTF. In nucleotides, the CDR3 is TGTGCCAGCAGCTTCCCTACTAACCATGGCTACACCTTC.

This clonotype was detected ten times or more. The chain uses TRBV28 and TRBJ1-4; D might be TRBD1 (5 bases). V was pared by 8 bases and J by 5 bases, with 18 bases between. The CDR3 runs 15 residues. In germline, CDR1 is MDHEN, CDR2 SYDVKM. The CDR3 sequence: CASGDSVGGNEKLFF. In DNA form, the CDR3 reads TGTGCCAGCGGAGACAGCGTTGGGGGGAATGAAAAACTGTTTTTT. The whole variable domain, filled in from reference TRBV28 and TRBJ1-4, reads DVKVTQSSRYLVKRTGEKVFLECVQDMDHENMFWYRQDPGLGLRLIYFSYDVKMKEKGDIPEGYSVSREKKERFSLILESASTNQTSMYLCASGDSVGGNEKLFFGSGTQLSVL.

The chain joins TRBV30 to TRBJ1-4, with D perhaps TRBD1 (6 bases). Trimming pared 0 bases from V and 5 bases from J, leaving 7 bases between. Per the germline V gene, CDR1 is GTSNPN and CDR2 is SVGIG (reference sequence). CDR3 length: 13 amino acids. The DNA for the CDR3 is TGTGCCTGGAGTGTGGGGGCGAATGAAAAACTGTTTTTT. Translation gives CAWSVGANEKLFF.

This clonotype showed up many times. V is TRBV7-6 and J is TRBJ2-5; TRBD2 matches 9 bases. CDR3 length: 15 amino acids. Trimming removed 1 base from V and 4 bases from J; junction bases left unmatched: 4. Looked up from germline, CDR1 is SGHVS and CDR2 is FNYEAQ. DNA for the CDR3: TGTGCCAGCAGCTTAGAGGCTAGCGGGATAGAGACCCAGTACTTC. Its protein product is CASSLEASGIETQYF.

Many counts were recorded for this clonotype. This chain connects TRBV11-3 to TRBJ2-5; tentative D call: TRBD1 (6 bases). V was shortened by 0 bases and J by 3 bases, with 14 bases between the two germline ends. Germline V lookup: CDR1 SGHNT, CDR2 YENEEA. This CDR3 spans 16 amino acids. CDR3 protein: CASSLDTATGEETQYF. CDR3 DNA sequence: TGTGCCAGCAGCTTAGATACCGCGACAGGAGAAGAGACCCAGTACTTC.

This rearrangement joins TRBV6-2 or TRBV6-3 to TRBJ1-2; 7 nucleotides agree with TRBD1. Germline CDR1 reads MNHEY; CDR2 reads SVGEGT. V dropped 2 bases and J dropped 4; count of bases not matched to a gene: 4. CDR3 length: 14 residues. The CDR3 protein is CASSYGGQSYGYTF. CDR3 sequence (DNA): TGTGCCAGCAGTTACGGGGGACAGAGCTATGGCTACACCTTC.

This clonotype has only a few counts. The chain has TRBV18 and TRBJ1-1; D is uncertain. V was shortened by 2 bases and J by 1 base, with 8 bases between the two germline ends. The CDR3 runs to 14 residues. Germline-derived CDR1 and CDR2 are KGHSH and LQKENI. The CDR3 protein is CASSPKRANTEAFF. The CDR3 DNA reads as TGTGCCAGCTCACCAAAGAGGGCGAACACTGAAGCTTTCTTT.

This clonotype was seen ten or more times. V gene TRBV2 combines with J gene TRBJ1-4; 8 bases line up with TRBD1. CDR3 length: 15 residues. Germline lookup yields CDR1 SNHLY and CDR2 FYNNEI. The V gene end was trimmed by 7 bases and the J gene end by 6 bases; junction bases not matched to a gene: 10. This chain's CDR3 is CASNQPQGGDEKLFF. The CDR3 nucleotides read TGTGCCAGCAACCAACCACAGGGGGGGGATGAAAAACTGTTTTTT.

This clonotype was observed at least ten times. V and J are TRBV27 and TRBJ1-2; D unresolved. CDR1 and CDR2 from the germline V gene are MNHEY and SMNVEV (reference sequence). This CDR3 comprises 13 residues. V was pared by 6 bases and J by 5 bases, with 13 bases between. CDR3 sequence reads: CASRPRETYGYTF. In DNA, the CDR3 is TGTGCCAGCAGGCCTCGGGAAACGTATGGCTACACCTTC.

The J gene is TRBJ2-1, the V gene TRBV27; 12 bases match TRBD2. V lost 0 bases, J lost 9 bases, and 6 bases stayed unmatched. The germline gives CDR1 MNHEY, CDR2 SMNVEV (reference sequence). The CDR3 is 16 amino acids. Written as DNA, the CDR3 is TGTGCCAGCAGTTTATCACTAGCGGGGGGCCGTAGTGAGCAGTTCTTC. This sequence encodes CASSLSLAGGRSEQFF.

Details on this clonotype: This may stem from a read error, because a much larger clone lies one nucleotide away. The chain links TRBV6-2 or TRBV6-3 to TRBJ2-5; D might be TRBD2 (5 bases). This CDR3 comprises 14 residues. Trimming cost V 1 base and J 5 bases, with 11 bases left between them. CDR1 is MNHEY and CDR2 is SVGEGT in the germline V gene. The CDR3 region is CASSYLKRRETQYF. The CDR3 coding sequence is TGTGCCAGCAGTTACTTGAAGCGGAGGGAGACCCAGTACTTC.

This clonotype was detected ten times or more. This sequence joins TRBV19 and TRBJ2-5; tentatively, D is TRBD2 (5 bases). The CDR3 is 13 residues long. Germline CDR1 reads LNHDA; CDR2 reads SQIVND (reference sequence). CDR3 in amino acids: CAGRASRRETQYF. CDR3 bases: TGTGCAGGGAGAGCTTCCCGACGGGAGACCCAGTACTTC. Full variable domain (missing parts from reference TRBV19 and TRBJ2-5): DGGITQSPKYLFRKEGQNVTLSCEQNLNHDAMYWYRQDPGQGLRLIYYSQIVNDFQKGDIAEGYSVSREKKESFPLTVTSAQKNPTAFYLCAGRASRRETQYFGPGTRLLVL.

This clonotype was detected only a few times. J is TRBJ2-1 and V is TRBV20-1; 13 bases map to TRBD2. J gave up 7 bases and V 5 bases, and 11 bases lay outside the gene matches. The germline V gene has CDR1 DFQATT and CDR2 SNEGSKA (reference sequence). The CDR3 length is 16 residues. DNA for the CDR3: TGCAGTGCTTCCGTCACTAGCGGGGGGGCCTGGAATGAGCAGTTCTTC. Translation: CSASVTSGGAWNEQFF.

The rearrangement joins TRBV28 to TRBJ2-1; TRBD1 or TRBD2 may be the D gene (5 bases each). The CDR3 is 16 amino acids. The germline V gene has CDR1 MDHEN and CDR2 SYDVKM. Between the trimmed V and J ends, which lost 6 bases and 2 bases, there was a span of 17 bases. CDR3 loop: CASRGGRDAPYNEQFF. The CDR3 DNA reads as TGTGCCAGCAGAGGTGGTCGGGACGCCCCCTACAATGAGCAGTTCTTC.

CDR3 protein: CASSKDRGISTDTQYF. The CDR3 region has the DNA TGTGCCAGCAGCAAGGACAGGGGGATATCGACAGATACGCAGTATTTT. The chain employs TRBV9 and TRBJ2-3; 10 bases are a match to TRBD1. The V and J ends lost 4 bases and 3 bases, in that order; junction bases with no gene match: 8. Per germline, CDR1 SGDLS and CDR2 YYNGEE. The CDR3 sequence is 16 residues long.

There are a few counts of this clonotype. The chain couples TRBV20-1 to TRBJ1-5; D is perhaps TRBD1 (5 bases). Trimming removed 5 bases from V and 8 bases from J, with 22 bases in between. The CDR3 has 15 amino acids. CDR1 is DFQATT and CDR2 is SNEGSKA in the germline V gene (reference sequence). CDR3: CSAPARLGAFEPQHF. The CDR3 nucleotides read TGCAGTGCTCCAGCTCGTCTAGGGGCATTTGAGCCCCAGCATTTT.

V usage is TRBV29-1 and J usage is TRBJ1-5; tentatively, D is TRBD1 (5 bases). The CDR3 has 13 amino acids. The germline V gene encodes CDR1 SQVTM and CDR2 ANQGSEA. Trimming took off 5 bases at V and 4 bases at J, with 12 bases between the two ends. CDR3 DNA: TGCAGCGTTCAAGGGACCTTAAATCAGCCCCAGCATTTT. It specifies CSVQGTLNQPQHF.